The source of this T cell receptor beta chain is a study of CD8+CD57+ T cells in acquired aplastic anemia. TCR beta VDJ and CDR3 were profiled, and genomic DNA was the template. TCRdb independently ran MiXCR on the reads; one entry per CDR3 protein. The table has more than 150,000 distinct CDR3 sequences, roughly half seen once. This clonotype was found many times. An expansion of CD8+CD57+ cells by flow cytometry had been shown in patients chosen for sequencing. There were no patients without severe acquired aplastic anemia. J gave up 5 bases and V 7 bases, and 7 bases lay outside the gene matches. This CDR3 has 13 residues. In germline, CDR1 is SNHLY, CDR2 FYNNEI.

This chain links TRBV2 with TRBJ2-5, with 7 bases aligning to TRBD1. The specimen sequenced was sorted CD4+, CD8+, or CD8+CD57+ T cells (not recorded which) from PBMCs. The TCR was taken from a human donor with aplastic anemia. The CDR3 protein is CASKQGVGETQYF. Written as DNA, the CDR3 is TGTGCCAGCAAGCAGGGGGTGGGGGAGACCCAGTACTTC.